This T cell receptor (beta chain) comes out of a study of blood T cell repertoires in COVID-19. For the study at large: Material from acute and convalescent COVID-19 was sourced from the United States, Italy and Spain. PBMCs, B-cell-depleted T cells, or T cells provided the cDNA or gDNA that made up the material.

The CDR3 has 14 residues. CDR1 is SGHTA and CDR2 is FQGTGA in the germline V gene. The V gene end was trimmed by 3 bases and the J gene end by 7 bases; junction bases not matched to a gene: 6. Original processing methods: Nucleated cell number was recorded as an estimate derived from reference gene primer amplification. TCRdb keeps only in-frame clones here, not all; method: immunoSEQ multiplex PCR. From that table come the V and J calls and clone size; the DNA was used to work out D and trimming. The sample consists of 650,000 to 800,000 clones, about nine tenths of them appearing once. Sequenced input: peripheral blood. The V call is TRBV7-3, the J call TRBJ2-1; 7 bases map to TRBD2. The TCR was taken from a woman aged 18-29 years with acute or convalescent COVID-19. This CDR3 is CASSFLGGGNEQFF. As DNA, the CDR3 is TGTGCCAGCAGCTTCCTTGGCGGGGGAAATGAGCAGTTCTTC.